This T cell receptor (beta chain) was sequenced in a study of cytomegalovirus exposure and HLA in healthy donors. Study context: An earlier analysis found some 100 million unique TCR beta sequences from approximately 200 million T cells.

A multiplex PCR was run with 60 Vbeta primers and 13 Jbeta primers. This table comes from immunoSEQ multiplex PCR, and its TCRdb copy is limited to in-frame clones, with some not included. The table lists around 180,000 clones, 70% to 80% of them singletons. The CDR3 covers 16 residues. Trimming removed 10 bases from V and 0 bases from J; junction bases left unmatched: 12. Germline CDR1 is MNHEY and CDR2 is SMNVEV (reference sequence). At sampling all donors were nominally healthy, likely with unrecorded immune exposures. The receptor was derived from a man aged 60 to 75 in good health and CMV-seronegative. V and J are TRBV27 and TRBJ1-5; 7 bases are a match to TRBD1. The sequencing input was PBMCs. CDR3: CATREGTEYSNQPQHF. In nucleotides, the CDR3 is TGTGCCACCCGGGAGGGGACAGAATATAGCAATCAGCCCCAGCATTTT.